This TCR beta chain was identified during a study of T-cell reconstitution after alpha-beta-depleted transplantation in children. Preparation of the TCRbeta library used unique molecular identifiers. One entry per CDR3 protein, called by TCRdb with MiXCR from the PCR reads. The table has about 460,000 distinct CDR3 sequences, around 13% seen once. V lost 1 base to trimming and J lost 4 bases, with 19 bases between them. Germline V gene sequence: CDR1 SGHTA, CDR2 FQGNSA. CDR3 length: 17 amino acids. The chain carries TRBV7-2 and TRBJ2-5; weak D call: TRBD2 (6 bases). The sequenced sample was PBMCs from the stem cell graft donor, obtained from the stem cell graft. This clonotype was obtained from a human donor who donated a stem cell graft to a child with combined immunodeficiency. The CDR3 DNA is TGTGCCAGCAGCTTAGGGGTGGCGGGCGGGGTATTAGAGACCCAGTACTTC. The encoded protein is CASSLGVAGGVLETQYF.